These 25 T cell receptor beta chains originate from one sample sequenced in a study of blood T cells in healthy people across ages. Alongside a J-beta primer mix, a sample-barcoded 5' primer served in a second PCR lasting roughly 7 to 11 cycles. In TCRdb, the 5' RACE reads were re-called with MiXCR into one record per CDR3 protein. The table has hundreds of thousands of distinct CDR3 sequences, roughly three fifths seen once. The sample comprised blood. The receptors here all came from a man aged 35 to 55 in good health.

This clonotype was detected a few times. This chain uses TRBV7-8 with TRBJ1-5, with 9 nucleotides matching TRBD1. CDR1 and CDR2 (germline): SGHVS, FQNEAQ. The CDR3 spans 17 residues. The V segment lost 1 base and the J segment 4 bases; nucleotides outside the gene matches: 8. The CDR3 region is CASSLGSFGQGNQPQHF. CDR3 sequence (DNA): TGTGCCAGCAGCTTAGGGTCATTTGGACAGGGGAATCAGCCCCAGCATTTT. Full variable domain (outside the CDR3, taken from reference TRBV7-8 and TRBJ1-5): GAGVSQSPRYKVAKRGQDVALRCDPISGHVSLFWYQQALGQGPEFLTYFQNEAQLDKSGLPSDRFFAERPEGSVSTLKIQRTQQEDSAVYLCASSLGSFGQGNQPQHFGDGTRLSIL.

The gene calls are TRBV2 and TRBJ2-1; unclear D gene. Trimming removed 3 bases from V and 0 bases from J, with 6 bases in between. The germline CDR1 and CDR2 sequences are SNHLY and FYNNEI. The CDR3 is made up of 14 amino acids. In DNA, the CDR3 is TGTGCCAGCAGTGAGTTGGGCTCCTACAATGAGCAGTTCTTC. It yields the protein CASSELGSYNEQFF.

The gene calls are TRBV5-8 and TRBJ2-3; D gene uncertain. Germline V gives CDR1 SGHTS, CDR2 YDEGEE. The CDR3 totals 12 residues. The V gene lost 7 bases and the J gene lost 6 bases, with 12 bases spanning the gap. CDR3 sequence (DNA): TGTGCCAGCGGAGTGGTGTGGGATACGCAGTATTTT. The encoded protein is CASGVVWDTQYF.

The CDR3 reads CASSYSGGLYSPLHF. CDR3 DNA sequence: TGTGCCAGCAGTTACTCAGGGGGACTTTACTCACCCCTCCACTTT. J is TRBJ1-6 and V is TRBV6-5; perhaps TRBD1 as D (6 bases). The germline CDR1 and CDR2 sequences are MNHEY and SVGAGI. This CDR3 contains 15 residues. The V gene lost 0 bases and the J gene lost 10 bases, with 13 bases spanning the gap.

V and J are TRBV28 and TRBJ2-7, with 7 bases identical to TRBD1. V dropped 8 bases and J dropped 2; count of bases not matched to a gene: 9. Germline values: CDR1 MDHEN, CDR2 SYDVKM. The CDR3 sequence is 14 residues long. The CDR3 nucleotides read TGTGCCAGCCCACCGTCGGGACAGACCTACGAGCAGTACTTC. This translates into CASPPSGQTYEQYF.

A few counts support this clonotype. V usage is TRBV4-3 and J usage is TRBJ2-3, with a possible D match to TRBD2 (6 bases). This CDR3 is built from 17 residues. The germline V gene encodes CDR1 LGHNA and CDR2 YSLEER. V gave up 0 bases and J gave up 2 bases, with 15 bases separating them. The CDR3 sequence: CASSQDLGGTLTDTQYF. CDR3 nucleotide sequence: TGCGCCAGCAGCCAAGATCTGGGGGGTACACTCACAGATACGCAGTATTTT.

This sequence joins TRBV7-3 and TRBJ1-6; 7 bases map to TRBD1. Germline V CDR1 and CDR2: SGHTA, FQGTGA. The CDR3 has 16 amino acids. Losses at the gene ends were 3 bases for V and 9 bases for J; bases not matched to a gene: 11. CDR3 sequence: CASSFPGTGDGSPLHF. CDR3 coding DNA: TGTGCCAGCAGCTTCCCAGGCACAGGGGATGGTTCACCCCTCCACTTT.

The J gene is TRBJ2-3, the V gene TRBV20-1; no definite D call. V shed 5 bases and J shed 1 base, with 10 bases lying between them. The CDR3 is made up of 13 amino acids. Germline V CDR1 and CDR2: DFQATT, SNEGSKA (reference sequence). CDR3 residues: CSAEITGTDTQYF. The DNA of the CDR3 is TGCAGTGCTGAGATTACTGGCACAGATACGCAGTATTTT.

The chain combines TRBV24-1 with TRBJ2-1; D is perhaps TRBD1 or TRBD2 (5 bases each). Germline CDR1 KGHDR, CDR2 SFDVKD. This CDR3 contains 15 residues. Trimming left V 1 base short and J 8 bases short, with 14 bases between. CDR3 sequence reads: CATSDFRDGNDEQFF. The CDR3 DNA is TGTGCCACCAGTGATTTCCGGGACGGCAACGATGAGCAGTTCTTC.

This chain connects TRBV2 to TRBJ1-1; TRBD1 might be the D (5 bases). Trimming cost V 4 bases and J 3 bases, with 15 bases left between them. CDR3 length: 15 amino acids. Germline V gene data show CDR1 as SNHLY and CDR2 as FYNNEI. In DNA form, the CDR3 reads TGTGCCAGCAGTGCCAACTGGGGGGTGGACACTGAAGCTTTCTTT. Encoded protein: CASSANWGVDTEAFF. Looking up the rest from reference TRBV2 and TRBJ1-1 gives the full variable domain: EPEVTQTPSHQVTQMGQEVILRCVPISNHLYFYWYRQILGQKVEFLVSFYNNEISEKSEIFDDQFSVERPDGSNFTLKIRSTKLEDSAMYFCASSANWGVDTEAFFGQGTRLTVV.

This clonotype has a count of ten or more. A much larger clone is a single base away; this may be a read error. V gene TRBV6-5 combines with J gene TRBJ2-5; 7 bases line up with TRBD2. J lost 4 bases, V lost 5 bases, and 7 bases had no gene match. This CDR3 region has 14 residues. Germline V CDR1 and CDR2: MNHEY, SVGAGI. CDR3 in amino acids: CASSDGGVGETQYF. CDR3 bases: TGTGCCAGCAGTGATGGGGGGGTGGGAGAGACCCAGTACTTC.

There are a few counts of this clonotype. V gene TRBV5-1 combines with J gene TRBJ1-1; D unclear. V lost 4 bases and J lost 11, with 15 bases in between. Germline V gene lookup returns CDR1 SGHRS and CDR2 YFSETQ. The CDR3 totals 12 residues. As DNA, the CDR3 is TGCGCCAGCAGCATGGGCAAGAGGGAGGCTTTCTTT. Translating gives CASSMGKREAFF.

J is TRBJ2-1 and V is TRBV6-2 or TRBV6-3; D is ambiguous. The DNA matches TRBJ2-7 better at its end, which makes the J call doubtful. Germline V CDR1 and CDR2: MNHEY, SVGEGT. This CDR3 comprises 14 residues. In DNA form, the CDR3 reads TGTGCCAGCAGTTACGAAGAGTCCTACAATGAGCAGTACTTC. This translates into CASSYEESYNEQYF.

V and J are TRBV2 and TRBJ2-1, with 7 bases matching TRBD1. The J call is in doubt because the DNA end fits TRBJ2-7 better. CDR1 is SNHLY and CDR2 is FYNNEI in the germline V gene. The CDR3 is made up of 13 amino acids. The CDR3 DNA reads TGTGCCAGCAGAGAGACAGGGTTCCGCGAGCAGTACTTC. It specifies CASRETGFREQYF.

The V call is TRBV29-1, the J call TRBJ2-6; D might be TRBD2 (6 bases). The germline gives CDR1 SQVTM, CDR2 ANQGSEA. The CDR3 consists of 17 residues. The ends were cut back, 3 bases at V and 0 bases at J, with 15 bases in the middle. CDR3 region: CSVEKEGSLSGANVLTF. In nucleotides, the CDR3 is TGCAGCGTTGAGAAGGAGGGATCCCTCTCTGGGGCCAACGTCCTGACTTTC.

The genes are TRBV20-1 and TRBJ2-1; the D is unclear. V lost 0 bases and J lost 1, with 10 bases in between. The CDR3 extends over 15 amino acids. Germline V lookup: CDR1 DFQATT, CDR2 SNEGSKA (reference sequence). CDR3: CSARDLRISYNEQFF. Written as DNA, the CDR3 is TGCAGTGCTAGAGATCTGCGGATTTCCTACAATGAGCAGTTCTTC.

This clonotype has a handful of counts. The V gene is TRBV7-9, the J gene TRBJ2-3; 10 bases align to TRBD2. The CDR3 is 15 amino acids. The ends lost 7 bases at V and 3 bases at J; junction bases unmatched: 7. Germline CDR1 and CDR2: SEHNR and FQNEAQ (reference sequence). The CDR3 loop is CASKVSGRLTDTQYF. CDR3 sequence (DNA): TGTGCCAGCAAAGTTAGCGGGAGGTTAACAGATACGCAGTATTTT.

The gene calls are TRBV5-1 and TRBJ2-7, with 13 bases that match TRBD2. The J call is uncertain, as TRBJ2-1 better fits the DNA end. CDR3 length: 14 residues. Germline values: CDR1 SGHRS, CDR2 YFSETQ. CDR3 region: CASSPGLAGASQFF. The CDR3 region has the DNA TGCGCCAGCAGCCCCGGACTAGCGGGAGCGTCGCAGTTCTTC.

Concerning this clonotype itself: Germline and junction disagree at one end, which may indicate a read error. The chain joins TRBV29-1 to TRBJ2-5; 7 nucleotides match TRBD2. The germline gives CDR1 SQVTM, CDR2 ANQGSEA. This CDR3 is 16 amino acids long. The CDR3 loop is CCVEDLVWGGQETQYF. In DNA, the CDR3 is TGCTGCGTTGAAGATCTGGTTTGGGGGGGCCAAGAGACCCAGTACTTC.

V and J are TRBV2 and TRBJ2-5; 8 positions agree with TRBD1. Looked up from germline, CDR1 is SNHLY and CDR2 is FYNNEI. This CDR3 region has 13 residues. The ends lost 9 bases at V and 3 bases at J; junction bases unmatched: 6. CDR3 sequence: CASGGQGEETQYF. DNA for the CDR3: TGTGCCAGTGGCGGACAGGGAGAAGAGACCCAGTACTTC.

The rearrangement joins TRBV28 to TRBJ2-3; 8 nucleotides agree with TRBD1. The V and J ends lost 9 bases and 0 bases, in that order; junction bases with no gene match: 5. The CDR3 has 14 residues. Looked up from germline, CDR1 is MDHEN and CDR2 is SYDVKM. The CDR3 DNA sequence: TGTGCCAGTCTAAACAGGGGGAGCACAGATACGCAGTATTTT. Translating gives CASLNRGSTDTQYF.

V and J are TRBV12-3 or TRBV12-4 and TRBJ2-3; perhaps TRBD2 as D (6 bases). V lost 7 bases, J lost 0 bases, and 14 bases lay in between. The CDR3 has 15 amino acids. In DNA form, the CDR3 reads TGTGCCAGCATTCTTGGGGGGACTAGCACAGATACGCAGTATTTT. As protein: CASILGGTSTDTQYF.

The chain is built from TRBV20-1 and TRBJ2-4; perhaps TRBD2 as D (6 bases). Trimming stripped 6 bases from V and 9 bases from J, with 12 bases between. Germline CDR1 and CDR2: DFQATT and SNEGSKA (reference sequence). The CDR3 contains 11 residues. The CDR3 sequence: CSAELGGIQYF. The CDR3 DNA reads TGCAGTGCGGAACTGGGGGGCATTCAGTACTTC.

The CDR3 nucleotides are TGTGCCAGCAGTTCCTCCCCCGGGGGGGGGCGTGAAGGTGAAAAACTGTTTTTT. Protein product: CASSSSPGGGREGEKLFF. The chain combines TRBV12-3 or TRBV12-4 with TRBJ1-4; TRBD1 is a possible D gene (6 bases). V was cut by 4 bases and J by 7 bases, with 25 bases left in between. The CDR3 is 18 residues long.

This clonotype was recorded a few times. The chain has TRBV5-1 and TRBJ2-5; 7 bases fit TRBD1. The V and J ends lost 4 bases and 5 bases, in that order; junction bases with no gene match: 11. This CDR3 has 15 residues. The germline V gene encodes CDR1 SGHRS and CDR2 YFSETQ. The CDR3 DNA reads as TGCGCCAGCAGCCCATCGACAGGGTCCGGGGAGACCCAGTACTTC. It encodes CASSPSTGSGETQYF.